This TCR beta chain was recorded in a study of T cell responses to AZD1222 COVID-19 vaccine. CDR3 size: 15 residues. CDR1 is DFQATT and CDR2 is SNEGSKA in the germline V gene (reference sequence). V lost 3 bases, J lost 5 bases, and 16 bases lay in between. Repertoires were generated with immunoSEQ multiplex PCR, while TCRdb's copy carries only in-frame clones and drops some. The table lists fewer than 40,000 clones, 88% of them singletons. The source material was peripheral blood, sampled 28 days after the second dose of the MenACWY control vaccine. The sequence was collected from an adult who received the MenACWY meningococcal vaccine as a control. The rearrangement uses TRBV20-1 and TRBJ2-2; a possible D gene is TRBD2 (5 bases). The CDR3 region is CSASPTNPGTGELFF. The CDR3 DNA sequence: TGCAGTGCTAGTCCGACTAACCCTGGGACCGGGGAGCTGTTTTTT.